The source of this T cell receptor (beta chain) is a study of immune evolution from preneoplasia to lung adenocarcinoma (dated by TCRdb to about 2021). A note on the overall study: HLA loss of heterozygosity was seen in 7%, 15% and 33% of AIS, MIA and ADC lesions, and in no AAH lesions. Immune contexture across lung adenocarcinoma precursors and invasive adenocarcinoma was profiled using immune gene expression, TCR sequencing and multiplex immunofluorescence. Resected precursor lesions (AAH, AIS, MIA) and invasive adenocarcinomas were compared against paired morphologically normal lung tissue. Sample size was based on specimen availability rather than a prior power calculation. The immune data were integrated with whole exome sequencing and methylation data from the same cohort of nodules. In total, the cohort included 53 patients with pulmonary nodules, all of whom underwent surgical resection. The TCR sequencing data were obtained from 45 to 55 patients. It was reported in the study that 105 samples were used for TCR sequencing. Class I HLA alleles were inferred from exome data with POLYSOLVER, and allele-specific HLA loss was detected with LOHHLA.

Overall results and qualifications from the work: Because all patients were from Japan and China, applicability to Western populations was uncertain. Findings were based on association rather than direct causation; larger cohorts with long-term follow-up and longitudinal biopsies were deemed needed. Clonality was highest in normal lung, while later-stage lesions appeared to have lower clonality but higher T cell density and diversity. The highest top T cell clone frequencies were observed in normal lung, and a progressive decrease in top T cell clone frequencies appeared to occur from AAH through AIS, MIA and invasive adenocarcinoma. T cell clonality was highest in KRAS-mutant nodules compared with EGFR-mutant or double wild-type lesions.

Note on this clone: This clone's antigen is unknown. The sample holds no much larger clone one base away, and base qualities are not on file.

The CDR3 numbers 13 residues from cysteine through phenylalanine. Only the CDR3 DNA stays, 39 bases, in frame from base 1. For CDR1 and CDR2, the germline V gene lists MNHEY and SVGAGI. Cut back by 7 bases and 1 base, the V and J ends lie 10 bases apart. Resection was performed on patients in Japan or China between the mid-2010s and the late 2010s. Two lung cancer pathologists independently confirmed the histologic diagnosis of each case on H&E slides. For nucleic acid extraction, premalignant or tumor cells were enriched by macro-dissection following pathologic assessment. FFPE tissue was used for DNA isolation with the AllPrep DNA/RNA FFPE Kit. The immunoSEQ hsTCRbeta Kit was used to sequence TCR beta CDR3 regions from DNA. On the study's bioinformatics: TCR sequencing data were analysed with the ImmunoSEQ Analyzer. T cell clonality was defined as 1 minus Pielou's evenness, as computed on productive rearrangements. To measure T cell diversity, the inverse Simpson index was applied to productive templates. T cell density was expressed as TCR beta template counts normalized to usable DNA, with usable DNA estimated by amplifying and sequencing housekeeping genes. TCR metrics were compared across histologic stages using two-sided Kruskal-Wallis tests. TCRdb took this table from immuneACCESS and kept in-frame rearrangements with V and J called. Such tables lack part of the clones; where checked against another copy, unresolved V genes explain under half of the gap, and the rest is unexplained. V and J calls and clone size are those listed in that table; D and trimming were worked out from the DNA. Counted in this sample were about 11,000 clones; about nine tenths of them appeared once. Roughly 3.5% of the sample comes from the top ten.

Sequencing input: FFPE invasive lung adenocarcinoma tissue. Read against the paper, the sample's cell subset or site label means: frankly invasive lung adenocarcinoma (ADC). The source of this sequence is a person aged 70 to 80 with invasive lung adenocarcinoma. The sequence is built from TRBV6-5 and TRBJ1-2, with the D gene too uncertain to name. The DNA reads TGTGCCAGCACCCCCAGGCTTAACTATGGCTACACCTTC. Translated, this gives CASTPRLNYGYTF.